These 16 T cell receptor beta chains were all obtained from the same sample, sequenced in a study of post-analysis software for immune sequencing data. Overall study results and limits: Five TRBV segments, including TRBV5-6, TRBV5-1 and TRBV20-1, were more frequent in patients than controls.

Unique molecular identifiers were carried by the TCR beta cDNA libraries. Each CDR3 protein gets one entry after TCRdb re-called the PCR reads with MiXCR. The table includes 600,000 to 700,000 distinct CDR3 sequences, around 64% detected once. These TCRs are of unknown antigen specificity. Source material: blood. The receptors come from a girl aged 2-10 years with multiple sclerosis.

CDR3 region: CASSIAGRYQETQYF. CDR3 DNA: TGTGCCAGTAGTATAGCAGGGCGGTACCAAGAGACCCAGTACTTC. The chain has TRBV19 and TRBJ2-5; a possible D gene is TRBD1 (5 bases). V was pared by 1 base and J by 0 bases, with 9 bases between. Germline V gene data show CDR1 as LNHDA and CDR2 as SQIVND (reference sequence). The CDR3 totals 15 residues.

This clonotype was seen just once. The chain is built from TRBV7-2 and TRBJ2-3; no definite D call. This CDR3 spans 15 amino acids. Trimming shortened V by 0 bases and J by 1 base, and 8 bases separated the two germline ends. Looked up from germline, CDR1 is SGHTA and CDR2 is FQGNSA. The CDR3 region has the DNA TGTGCCAGCAGCTTAGCTGACATCCGCACAGATACGCAGTATTTT. It encodes CASSLADIRTDTQYF.

The chain employs TRBV7-9 and TRBJ2-4; 9 nucleotides agree with TRBD1. The J call is doubtful: the DNA matches TRBJ2-7 better. The germline gives CDR1 SEHNR, CDR2 FQNEAQ (reference sequence). The CDR3 is made up of 14 amino acids. The CDR3 DNA follows: TGTGCCAGCAGCATCAGACAGGGGGCCTACGAGCAGTACTTC. It is translated as CASSIRQGAYEQYF.

V and J are TRBV25-1 and TRBJ2-7; D perhaps matches TRBD1 (5 bases). V was cut by 3 bases and J by 0 bases, with 12 bases left in between. The CDR3 has 15 residues. The germline CDR1 and CDR2 sequences are MGHDK and SYGVNS. CDR3 bases: TGTGCCAGCAGTGACTCGACAGTCAGCTCCTACGAGCAGTACTTC. Its translation is CASSDSTVSSYEQYF.

The V gene is TRBV7-9, the J gene TRBJ2-3, with TRBD2 as a possible D gene (6 bases). CDR3 length: 16 amino acids. V was pared by 5 bases and J by 1 base, with 16 bases between. Per germline, CDR1 SEHNR and CDR2 FQNEAQ (reference sequence). The chain's CDR3 is CASSPIDGSGTDTQYF. CDR3 sequence (DNA): TGTGCCAGCAGCCCCATCGACGGGAGCGGCACAGATACGCAGTATTTT.

The chain recombines TRBV4-1 with TRBJ2-3, with D hard to call. CDR3 length equals 14 residues. Germline CDR1 and CDR2: MGHRA and YSYEKL. Trimming took off 0 bases at V and 5 bases at J, with 9 bases between the two ends. The DNA of the CDR3 is TGCGCCAGCAGCCAAGATTCCTTGGGAGATACGCAGTATTTT. This sequence encodes CASSQDSLGDTQYF.

V and J are TRBV15 and TRBJ1-4; 7 bases are a match to TRBD1. The CDR3 extends over 15 amino acids. Unmatched junction bases numbered 5, after V lost 1 base and J lost 6 bases. Germline CDR1 LNHNV, CDR2 YYDKDF (reference sequence). CDR3 sequence (DNA): TGTGCCACCAGCAGAGGGAGGGGGCTTGATGAAAAACTGTTTTTT. It specifies CATSRGRGLDEKLFF.

The chain has TRBV7-2 and TRBJ2-3; 8 bases are a match to TRBD2. The CDR3 extends over 14 amino acids. The germline V gene has CDR1 SGHTA and CDR2 FQGNSA. After removal of 5 bases from V and 8 bases from J, the junction contained 9 bases not matched to a gene. CDR3 loop: CASSPGGSPGTQYF. The CDR3 bases are TGTGCCAGCAGCCCGGGGGGGTCGCCAGGTACGCAGTATTTT.

This chain joins TRBV25-1 and TRBJ2-7; D is unclear. The CDR3 spans 15 residues. The germline V gene has CDR1 MGHDK and CDR2 SYGVNS. V was trimmed by 3 bases and J by 3 bases, leaving 15 bases between them. CDR3 sequence reads: CASSDRTRPGYEQYF. CDR3 in DNA: TGTGCCAGCAGTGATCGAACGAGACCCGGCTACGAGCAGTACTTC.

This clonotype was observed once. The CDR3: CASRGTSGPYNEQFF. In DNA form, the CDR3 reads TGTGCCAGCAGGGGGACTAGCGGACCCTACAATGAGCAGTTCTTC. This rearrangement joins TRBV3-1 to TRBJ2-1, with 11 bases lining up with TRBD2. This CDR3 spans 15 amino acids. After removal of 6 bases from V and 2 bases from J, the junction contained 3 bases not matched to a gene. CDR1 and CDR2 from the germline V gene are LGHDT and YNNKEL (reference sequence).

The V gene is TRBV4-2, the J gene TRBJ2-1, with D tentatively TRBD2 (5 bases). CDR3 length equals 20 residues. Germline CDR1 reads LGHNA; CDR2 reads YNFKEQ. With 4 bases removed from V and 2 bases from J, the gap between germline ends came to 27 bases. CDR3 nucleotides: TGTGCCAGCAGCCTACCCGCTGGAGACACCGGACTTAAAGCCTACAATGAGCAGTTCTTC. It translates to CASSLPAGDTGLKAYNEQFF.

Only a few counts were recorded for this clonotype. The chain uses TRBV20-1 and TRBJ2-5, with a tentative D call TRBD1 (6 bases). The CDR3 has 12 residues. Trimming removed 6 bases at V and 5 bases at J, with 13 bases between. Germline lookup yields CDR1 DFQATT and CDR2 SNEGSKA (reference sequence). DNA for the CDR3: TGCAGTGCGAACACTAGGGGGGAGACCCAGTACTTC. It encodes CSANTRGETQYF.

This chain connects TRBV7-4 to TRBJ1-4, with D uncertain. Germline V gives CDR1 SGHVT, CDR2 SQSDAQ. This CDR3 contains 16 residues. V shed 5 bases and J shed 0 bases, with 13 bases lying between them. The CDR3 is CASSLPNPATNEKLFF. DNA of the CDR3: TGTGCCAGCAGCCTCCCCAATCCCGCAACTAATGAAAAACTGTTTTTT.

As DNA, the CDR3 is TGTGCCAGCAGTTTATTAGGGGAGCCTACTTGGAGAGAGCAGTACTTC. Its translation: CASSLLGEPTWREQYF. V is TRBV27 and J is TRBJ2-5, with D perhaps being TRBD1 or TRBD2 (5 bases each). Trimming removed 1 base from V and 11 bases from J, with 23 bases in between. Germline V gene data show CDR1 as MNHEY and CDR2 as SMNVEV (reference sequence). This CDR3 region has 16 residues.

The chain employs TRBV12-3 or TRBV12-4 and TRBJ2-7, with a tentative D call TRBD2 (5 bases). The CDR3 runs 15 residues. Trimming stripped 3 bases from V and 0 bases from J, with 12 bases between. The CDR3, as DNA: TGTGCCAGCAGTTTCCTAGCTTTGAGCTCCTACGAGCAGTACTTC. Amino acids: CASSFLALSSYEQYF.

The chain is built from TRBV5-6 and TRBJ2-1; TRBD2 is a possible D gene (5 bases). The germline CDR1 and CDR2 sequences are SGHDT and YYEEEE. The V end lost 4 bases, the J end lost 9 bases, and 26 bases lay between the germline ends. CDR3 length: 17 residues. The CDR3 loop is CASSHKTGVGLWSEQFF. The CDR3 DNA follows: TGTGCCAGCAGCCATAAGACCGGGGTGGGTTTGTGGAGTGAGCAGTTCTTC.